Below are 19 T cell receptor beta chains sequenced from a single sample in a study of cytomegalovirus exposure and HLA in healthy donors. It was with 60 Vbeta and 13 Jbeta primers that the PCR ran. The assay was immunoSEQ multiplex PCR, and TCRdb's table has in-frame clones only and misses some. The repertoire holds about 90,000 clones, with over 50% as singletons. The sample consisted of PBMCs. These TCRs come from a man aged 25 to 40 in good health and CMV-seronegative.

The chain joins TRBV4-1 to TRBJ2-5; 10 positions agree with TRBD2. Germline CDR1 is MGHRA and CDR2 is YSYEKL. The CDR3 has 19 residues. V dropped 0 bases and J dropped 3; count of bases not matched to a gene: 13. The CDR3 spells CASSQDFPGRAGGEETQYF. CDR3 sequence (DNA): TGCGCCAGCAGCCAAGATTTTCCTGGGAGAGCGGGGGGGGAAGAGACCCAGTACTTC.

The sample holds a few counts of this clone. The chain combines TRBV6-1 with TRBJ2-3; D might be TRBD1 (6 bases). Germline values: CDR1 MNHNS, CDR2 SASEGT. This CDR3 is built from 15 residues. V lost 0 bases, J lost 4 bases, and 11 bases lay in between. CDR3 residues: CASSEAAGAADTQYF. DNA for the CDR3: TGTGCCAGCAGTGAAGCGGCAGGGGCTGCAGATACGCAGTATTTT.

The V gene is TRBV21-1, the J gene TRBJ1-1. TRBV21-1 is noted as a pseudogene. This CDR3 has 16 amino acids. CDR3 in amino acids: CASSKFGGETNTEAFF. In DNA form, the CDR3 reads TGTGCCAGCAGCAAATTTGGAGGGGAGACGAACACTGAAGCTTTCTTT.

The V call is TRBV28, the J call TRBJ1-2, with D unclear. The CDR3 runs to 12 residues. Trimming pared 2 bases from V and 6 bases from J, leaving 7 bases between. CDR1 and CDR2 (germline): MDHEN, SYDVKM. The CDR3 nucleotides read TGTGCCAGCAGTTTACACAGAAATGGCTACACCTTC. Translating gives CASSLHRNGYTF.

V usage is TRBV7-3 and J usage is TRBJ1-2; 9 positions match TRBD1. V lost 5 bases and J lost 8; bases outside the gene matches: 6. Looked up from germline, CDR1 is SGHTA and CDR2 is FQGTGA. The CDR3 length is 13 residues. The CDR3 nucleotides read TGTGCCAGCAGCCTCGGACAGGGGTACGGCTACACCTTC. The encoded protein is CASSLGQGYGYTF.

The rearrangement links TRBV27 to TRBJ2-3, with 8 bases fitting TRBD2. The germline gives CDR1 MNHEY, CDR2 SMNVEV (reference sequence). The junction had 6 bases not matched to a gene; V was cut back by 5 bases and J by 5 bases. The CDR3 loop spans 14 amino acids. This CDR3 reads CASSIGLAQDTQYF. DNA of the CDR3: TGTGCCAGCAGTATAGGACTAGCCCAAGATACGCAGTATTTT.

V gene TRBV7-9 combines with J gene TRBJ2-6; 9 bases match TRBD1. Germline CDR1 SEHNR, CDR2 FQNEAQ (reference sequence). The CDR3 has 17 amino acids. V shed 3 bases and J 1 base; nucleotides not matched to a gene: 4. The CDR3 region has the DNA TGTGCCAGCAGCTTGGGACAGGGAAGGTCTGGGGCCAACGTCCTGACTTTC. Protein: CASSLGQGRSGANVLTF.

This CDR3 is CASSLQGLQETQYF. In DNA, the CDR3 is TGCGCCAGCAGCTTGCAGGGCCTCCAAGAGACCCAGTACTTC. The chain recombines TRBV5-1 with TRBJ2-5; TRBD1 is a possible D gene (5 bases). Deletions cut 1 base from V and 1 base from J, with 8 bases between. From germline, CDR1 is SGHRS and CDR2 YFSETQ. This CDR3 region has 14 residues.

V gene TRBV6-1 combines with J gene TRBJ2-2, with TRBD2 identical over 9 bases. Germline V gives CDR1 MNHNS, CDR2 SASEGT. The CDR3 contains 16 residues. V trimming: 4 bases; J trimming: 1 base; junction bases outside the gene matches: 4. The CDR3 region has the DNA TGTGCCAGCAGTGCCGGACTAGCGCAGAACACCGGGGAGCTGTTTTTT. Translated, it gives CASSAGLAQNTGELFF.

CDR3 amino acids: CATKPGGTDTQYF. CDR3 DNA sequence: TGTGCCACCAAGCCGGGGGGCACAGATACGCAGTATTTT. This chain joins TRBV15 and TRBJ2-3; possibly TRBD2 for D (6 bases). Germline V gives CDR1 LNHNV, CDR2 YYDKDF (reference sequence). CDR3 length: 13 amino acids. The V end lost 7 bases, the J end lost 1 base, and 9 bases lay between the germline ends.

The rearrangement uses TRBV11-2 and TRBJ2-7; 8 positions agree with TRBD1. The V gene's germline CDR1 is SGHAT and CDR2 FQNNGV. The V segment lost 5 bases and the J segment 6 bases; nucleotides outside the gene matches: 6. The CDR3 runs 13 residues. The CDR3 coding sequence is TGTGCCAGCAGCCTGACAGGGGAGGTCGAGCAGTACTTC. This gives the protein CASSLTGEVEQYF.

Only a few counts were recorded for this clone. The genes are TRBV21-1 and TRBJ2-1; whether TRBD1, the table's D call, matches the DNA was not checked. TRBV21-1 is shown as a pseudogene. The CDR3 contains 16 residues. CDR3 sequence (DNA): TGTGCCAGTAGCAAGGGGGCAGGGGGCTTTGGCTATGAGCAGTTCTTC. This codes for CASSKGAGGFGYEQFF.

The rearrangement links TRBV5-1 to TRBJ2-1; TRBD1 matches 9 bases. This CDR3 has 13 residues. Germline V lookup: CDR1 SGHRS, CDR2 YFSETQ. V trimming: 3 bases; J trimming: 7 bases; junction bases outside the gene matches: 2. DNA of the CDR3: TGCGCCAGCAGCTGGGGACAGGGAAATGAGCAGTTCTTC. This encodes CASSWGQGNEQFF.

The V and J genes are TRBV7-8 and TRBJ2-1; 9 positions agree with TRBD2. V dropped 6 bases and J dropped 5; count of bases not matched to a gene: 8. The germline gives CDR1 SGHVS, CDR2 FQNEAQ. This CDR3 is built from 15 residues. The CDR3 nucleotides are TGTGCCAGCAGATCCCTAGCGGGAAAAGACAATGAGCAGTTCTTC. Amino acids: CASRSLAGKDNEQFF.

About this clone: The junction and the germline gene differ at one end; a read error may be behind it. The chain joins TRBV7-9 to TRBJ2-5; TRBD1 agrees at 9 bases. Germline CDR1 reads SEHNR; CDR2 reads FQNEAQ (reference sequence). The CDR3 covers 15 residues. The CDR3, as DNA: TGTTCCAGCAGCCCCCGGGACAGGGAACAAGAGACCCAGTACTTC. This gives the protein CSSSPRDREQETQYF.

The chain joins TRBV14 to TRBJ2-5; a possible D gene is TRBD2 (5 bases). The length of the CDR3 is 14 residues. Germline CDR1 and CDR2: SGHDN and FVKESK. V gave up 4 bases and J gave up 3 bases, with 12 bases separating them. The CDR3 sequence: CASSREGGKETQYF. The CDR3 DNA sequence: TGTGCCAGCAGCCGAGAAGGAGGAAAAGAGACCCAGTACTTC.

The chain has TRBV11-3 and TRBJ2-1, with a possible D match to TRBD1 (5 bases). Germline loops: CDR1 SGHNT, CDR2 YENEEA. This CDR3 has 14 residues. V was shortened by 0 bases and J by 4 bases, with 7 bases between the two germline ends. The CDR3 DNA reads as TGTGCCAGCAGCTTAGACCAGGGTTACAATGAGCAGTTCTTC. Encoded protein: CASSLDQGYNEQFF.

The chain links TRBV11-2 to TRBJ2-1, with a tentative D call TRBD2 (5 bases). Germline V gene data show CDR1 as SGHAT and CDR2 as FQNNGV. The CDR3 has 15 amino acids. Trimming stripped 2 bases from V and 0 bases from J, with 8 bases between. CDR3 DNA sequence: TGTGCCAGCAGCTTAACGACTAACTCCTACAATGAGCAGTTCTTC. Translating gives CASSLTTNSYNEQFF.

The chain combines TRBV4-2 with TRBJ2-7, with D possibly TRBD2 on 5 matching bases. Matching the DNA end better, TRBJ2-5 makes the J call doubtful. This CDR3 region has 15 residues. The V gene's germline CDR1 is LGHNA and CDR2 YNFKEQ. For the CDR3, the DNA is TGTGCCAGCAGCCTAAGTATCGGGGTCCAAGAGACCCAGTACTTC. It encodes CASSLSIGVQETQYF.